This TCR beta chain was found in a study of molecular identifiers for immune sequencing clone quantification. Study conclusions and caveats: Highly expanded clone sizes could be underestimated by identical TCR molecules sharing a barcode. In CMV-specific effectors, clones above 20 copies held over 97% of molecules; naive, under 1%.

The CDR3 contains 13 residues. Germline values: CDR1 MDHEN, CDR2 SYDVKM. This clonotype appeared a single time. What it recognizes is unknown. A junction end diverges from the germline sequence, so it may reflect a read error. TCR libraries were built in bulk with a published protocol and specific TCR primers. TCRdb itself ran the PCR reads through MiXCR, one entry per CDR3 protein. The sample has about 320,000 distinct CDR3 sequences; roughly a quarter are singletons. The rearrangement uses TRBV28 and TRBJ2-7, with D perhaps matching TRBD2 (5 bases). Sequenced input: naive CD8+ T cells from blood, with Jurkat cell RNA spiked in. Subset given: FACS-sorted CD8+CD4-CCR7+CD45RA+ naive T cells. The source of this sequence is a human donor in good health. Some libraries in this study had Jurkat cell RNA spiked in. The CDR3: CASMSGNSCEQYF. CDR3 nucleotide sequence: TGTGCCAGCATGTCGGGAAACTCCTGCGAGCAGTACTTC. Variable domain in full (rest from reference TRBV28 and TRBJ2-7): DVKVTQSSRYLVKRTGEKVFLECVQDMDHENMFWYRQDPGLGLRLIYFSYDVKMKEKGDIPEGYSVSREKKERFSLILESASTNQTSMYLCASMSGNSCEQYFGPGTRLTVT.